This entry lists 31 T cell receptor beta chains sequenced from one sample in a study of T cells in Graves' hyperthyroidism and ophthalmopathy. TCR beta CDR3 region amplification was performed from RNA transcripts. The TCR CDR3 first-round RT-PCR relied on the HTBI primer set. TCRdb passed the multiplex PCR reads through MiXCR, listing each CDR3 protein once. The table includes a few hundred thousand distinct CDR3 sequences, about 13% detected once. Sample: blood. These receptors were obtained from a young woman with Graves' hyperthyroidism.

This clonotype was recorded at least ten times. The V gene is TRBV30, the J gene TRBJ2-2; a weak D match, TRBD2 (6 bases). Trimming removed 2 bases at V and 3 bases at J, with 13 bases between. Germline V gives CDR1 GTSNPN, CDR2 SVGIG (reference sequence). This CDR3 contains 15 residues. CDR3 residues: CAWSPGLSYTGELFF. The CDR3 DNA is TGTGCCTGGAGTCCGGGACTTTCTTACACCGGGGAGCTGTTTTTT.

This clonotype was seen repeatedly, ten times or more. This sequence joins TRBV27 and TRBJ2-1; 7 positions agree with TRBD2. V dropped 1 base and J dropped 8; count of bases not matched to a gene: 8. The CDR3 is 15 amino acids. Germline-derived CDR1 and CDR2 are MNHEY and SMNVEV (reference sequence). This chain's CDR3 is CASSLYRGGRDEQFF. The DNA of the CDR3 is TGTGCCAGCAGTTTATATCGCGGGGGAAGGGATGAGCAGTTCTTC.

This clonotype was counted ten times or more. V usage is TRBV20-1 and J usage is TRBJ2-3, with D perhaps matching TRBD1 (7 bases). CDR3 length: 17 residues. V lost 3 bases, J lost 5 bases, and 24 bases lay in between. CDR1 and CDR2 from the germline V gene are DFQATT and SNEGSKA (reference sequence). CDR3 in DNA: TGCAGTGCTAGTGGAGGAGGAGGGGGCGGCCGGGTAGATACGCAGTATTTT. Translating gives CSASGGGGGGRVDTQYF.

In this sample, this clonotype turned up a few times. Sequence at one end of the junction differs from germline and may be a read error. V and J are TRBV2 and TRBJ1-4, with TRBD1 as a possible D gene (5 bases). This CDR3 comprises 14 residues. CDR1 is SNHLY, CDR2 FYNNEI, per germline. In DNA, the CDR3 is TGTGCCATCAGTGAACGGGACTGGGGAGAAAAACTGTTTTTT. This encodes CAISERDWGEKLFF.

This clonotype was seen at least ten times. The rearrangement uses TRBV6-2 or TRBV6-3 and TRBJ2-7; maybe TRBD1 (5 bases). CDR1 is MNHEY and CDR2 is SVGEGT in the germline V gene. This CDR3 contains 15 residues. The germline V and J ends were trimmed by 7 bases and 0 bases, with 16 bases remaining between them. The CDR3 is CASTAPKDNSYEQYF. Written as DNA, the CDR3 is TGTGCCAGCACCGCCCCTAAGGACAACTCCTACGAGCAGTACTTC.

V gene TRBV12-3 or TRBV12-4 combines with J gene TRBJ1-1; TRBD1 matches 7 bases. V lost 5 bases to trimming and J lost 6 bases; unmatched junction nucleotides: 9. The CDR3 sequence is 14 residues long. CDR3 region: CASSATGERAEAFF. The CDR3 bases are TGTGCCAGCAGTGCTACAGGGGAGAGGGCTGAAGCTTTCTTT.

A few counts support this clonotype. The chain combines TRBV7-8 with TRBJ2-1; either TRBD1 or TRBD2 may supply D (5 bases each). The CDR3 length is 14 residues. CDR1 and CDR2 from the germline V gene are SGHVS and FQNEAQ. Trimming left V 5 bases short and J 5 bases short, with 13 bases between. The DNA of the CDR3 is TGTGCCAGCAGCAAGGGACCCCGAAACAATGAGCAGTTCTTC. Translating it yields CASSKGPRNNEQFF.

At least ten counts were recorded for this clonotype. The chain combines TRBV2 with TRBJ1-4; no clear D gene. Trimming removed 6 bases from V and 4 bases from J, with 9 bases in between. The CDR3 sequence is 13 residues long. Germline V gives CDR1 SNHLY, CDR2 FYNNEI. CDR3 in amino acids: CASRDDGNEKLFF. The CDR3 nucleotides are TGTGCCAGCAGGGACGATGGTAATGAAAAACTGTTTTTT.

The sample holds many counts of this clonotype. The chain joins TRBV29-1 to TRBJ2-3; D is ambiguous. CDR3 length equals 10 residues. Germline assignment: CDR1 SQVTM and CDR2 ANQGSEA. V lost 4 bases to trimming and J lost 5 bases, with 4 bases between them. CDR3 residues: CSVGIDTQYF. CDR3 coding DNA: TGCAGCGTTGGCATAGATACGCAGTATTTT.

This clonotype was picked up many times. DNA of the CDR3: TGCAGCGTTGAAGCCGACCGGGGGAGGGCAGAGACCCAGTACTTC. Protein product: CSVEADRGRAETQYF. V gene TRBV29-1 combines with J gene TRBJ2-5, with 7 positions matching TRBD2. The CDR3 contains 15 residues. Germline V CDR1 and CDR2: SQVTM, ANQGSEA. The junction had 9 bases not matched to a gene; V was cut back by 1 base and J by 4 bases.

This clonotype has at least ten counts. This rearrangement joins TRBV5-1 to TRBJ2-1; maybe TRBD1 (5 bases). The CDR3 runs to 13 residues. The ends were cut back, 4 bases at V and 11 bases at J, with 16 bases in the middle. CDR1 and CDR2 (germline): SGHRS, YFSETQ. CDR3 coding DNA: TGCGCCAGCAGCCTACTACAGGAGAATAAGCAGTTCTTC. Translated, it gives CASSLLQENKQFF.

This clonotype was seen only a few times. One base away lies a much larger clone, so this may be a sequencing read error. The chain links TRBV27 to TRBJ2-7; D gene unclear. The CDR3 is made up of 13 amino acids. CDR1 is MNHEY, CDR2 SMNVEV, per germline (reference sequence). The ends were cut back, 0 bases at V and 2 bases at J, with 5 bases in the middle. This CDR3 reads CASSLSHTYEQYF. For the CDR3, the DNA is TGTGCCAGCAGTTTATCCCACACCTACGAGCAGTACTTC.

This clonotype was recorded many times. V gene TRBV5-1 combines with J gene TRBJ2-1; TRBD2 matches at 7 bases. This CDR3 has 15 residues. The germline gives CDR1 SGHRS, CDR2 YFSETQ. With V trimmed by 9 bases and J by 3 bases, 12 bases remained unmatched. The CDR3 protein is CATTTGLADYNEQFF. The DNA for the CDR3 is TGCGCCACCACAACGGGGCTAGCGGACTACAATGAGCAGTTCTTC.

This clonotype was seen many times. CDR3 nucleotides: TGTGCCAGCAGTTACTCGGGATCTAACTATGGCTACACCTTC. It codes for CASSYSGSNYGYTF. This chain uses TRBV6-5 with TRBJ1-2; D call uncertain. The V end was cut by 0 bases, the J end by 0 bases, with 5 bases between. The CDR3 is made up of 14 amino acids. CDR1 MNHEY and CDR2 SVGAGI come from the germline V gene.

The chain employs TRBV6-1 and TRBJ2-2; D remains unclear. Per germline, CDR1 MNHNS and CDR2 SASEGT. This CDR3 contains 12 residues. V was pared by 0 bases and J by 7 bases, with 3 bases between. The CDR3 DNA reads TGTGCCAGCAGTGAAGCGCTCGGGGAGCTGTTTTTT. It yields the protein CASSEALGELFF.

The chain recombines TRBV29-1 with TRBJ1-1; a weak D match, TRBD1 (6 bases). Germline loops: CDR1 SQVTM, CDR2 ANQGSEA. V was clipped by 8 bases and J by 4 bases, with 20 bases between them. The CDR3 loop spans 14 amino acids. CDR3 DNA sequence: TGCAGCTCCAGTGGGGGCCTTGGGGTCACTGAAGCTTTCTTT. It yields the protein CSSSGGLGVTEAFF.

Worth noting for this clonotype: This may arise from a read error, as a much more abundant clone is one base away. The gene calls are TRBV6-2 or TRBV6-3 and TRBJ2-1, with a possible D match to TRBD1 (6 bases). The DNA end favors TRBJ2-7, so the J call may be wrong. This CDR3 is 19 amino acids long. In germline, CDR1 is MNHEY, CDR2 SVGEGT. CDR3 residues: CASSYSRGDSGGSYNEQYF. CDR3 DNA: TGTGCCAGCAGTTACTCGAGGGGAGACAGTGGGGGCTCCTACAATGAGCAGTACTTC.

This clonotype has more than one count but fewer than ten. The chain recombines TRBV2 with TRBJ1-2, with a tentative D call TRBD1 (5 bases). Per germline, CDR1 SNHLY and CDR2 FYNNEI. The CDR3 loop spans 15 amino acids. Trimming took 1 base from V and 4 from J, leaving 13 bases between them. DNA of the CDR3: TGTGCCAGCAGTGAAGTTAGACAGTCTCTCTATGGCTACACCTTC. It codes for CASSEVRQSLYGYTF.

At least ten counts were recorded for this clonotype. V is TRBV2 and J is TRBJ2-5, with 11 bases fitting TRBD2. The CDR3 totals 15 residues. V trimming: 5 bases; J trimming: 4 bases; junction bases outside the gene matches: 6. The germline gives CDR1 SNHLY, CDR2 FYNNEI. CDR3 bases: TGTGCCAGCAGTCCCCCTGGACTAGCGGGAGAGACCCAGTACTTC. Protein product: CASSPPGLAGETQYF.

This clonotype was found a few times. The chain has TRBV7-3 and TRBJ2-3; 9 bases align to TRBD2. V lost 1 base, J lost 4 bases, and 6 bases stayed unmatched. CDR1 is SGHTA and CDR2 is FQGTGA in the germline V gene. The CDR3 length is 16 residues. This CDR3 is CASSLMRGRGADTQYF. The CDR3 DNA reads TGTGCCAGCAGCTTAATGCGCGGGAGGGGTGCAGATACGCAGTATTTT. Using reference TRBV7-3 and TRBJ2-3 for the parts outside the CDR3, the full variable domain is GAGVSQTPSNKVTEKGKYVELRCDPISGHTALYWYRQSLGQGPEFLIYFQGTGAADDSGLPNDRFFAVRPEGSVSTLKIQRTERGDSAVYLCASSLMRGRGADTQYFGPGTRLTVL.

This clonotype was seen more than once but under ten times. V is TRBV30 and J is TRBJ2-7; D is possibly TRBD1 (6 bases). CDR3 length: 13 amino acids. The germline gives CDR1 GTSNPN, CDR2 SVGIG (reference sequence). Trimming took off 0 bases at V and 3 bases at J, with 9 bases between the two ends. CDR3 in DNA: TGTGCCTGGAGTGTAGGACAGTTCTACGAGCAGTACTTC. Protein product: CAWSVGQFYEQYF. Looking up the rest from reference TRBV30 and TRBJ2-7 gives the full variable domain: SQTIHQWPATLVQPVGSPLSLECTVEGTSNPNLYWYRQAAGRGLQLLFYSVGIGQISSEVPQNLSASRPQDRQFILSSKKLLLSDSGFYLCAWSVGQFYEQYFGPGTRLTVT.

The sample holds many counts of this clonotype. The chain couples TRBV19 to TRBJ2-3; either TRBD1 or TRBD2 may fit D (5 bases each). Trimming shortened V by 1 base and J by 6 bases, and 17 bases separated the two germline ends. The germline gives CDR1 LNHDA, CDR2 SQIVND (reference sequence). The CDR3 length is 16 residues. DNA of the CDR3: TGTGCCAGTAGTATAGCTCTCCGGGGCGGCCCGGATACGCAGTATTTT. This encodes CASSIALRGGPDTQYF.

This clonotype was counted at least ten times. V and J are TRBV11-1 and TRBJ2-1, with 7 positions matching TRBD2. With V trimmed by 7 bases and J by 6 bases, 15 bases remained unmatched. The CDR3 loop spans 16 amino acids. Germline CDR1 reads SGHAT; CDR2 reads FQDESV (reference sequence). The CDR3 spells CASTGPRGGSGNEQFF. CDR3 nucleotide sequence: TGTGCCAGCACCGGACCCCGCGGCGGGAGCGGCAATGAGCAGTTCTTC.

Many counts were recorded for this clonotype. This chain joins TRBV25-1 and TRBJ2-1; 8 bases are shared with TRBD2. This CDR3 comprises 15 residues. Germline V lookup: CDR1 MGHDK, CDR2 SYGVNS. The trim removed 4 bases at V and 4 bases at J, leaving 6 bases unmatched. This chain's CDR3 is CASSAGTRSYNEQFF. CDR3 DNA sequence: TGTGCCAGCAGTGCAGGGACTAGGTCTTACAATGAGCAGTTCTTC.

This chain uses TRBV20-1 with TRBJ1-5, with 8 nucleotides matching TRBD1. CDR3 size: 14 residues. V shed 6 bases, J shed 4 bases, and the junction held 8 bases outside the gene matches. Germline CDR1 DFQATT, CDR2 SNEGSKA (reference sequence). The CDR3 region is CSAPTGGSNQPQHF. The CDR3 DNA sequence: TGCAGTGCCCCCACAGGGGGATCTAATCAGCCCCAGCATTTT.

In its sample, this clonotype was seen many times. The chain joins TRBV5-1 to TRBJ1-4; D not resolved. The V and J ends lost 0 bases and 8 bases respectively, with 11 bases between them. Germline values: CDR1 SGHRS, CDR2 YFSETQ. This CDR3 contains 14 residues. The CDR3 loop is CASSLEGSEEKLFF. The CDR3 coding sequence is TGCGCCAGCAGCTTGGAAGGGTCAGAAGAAAAACTGTTTTTT.

The CDR3 reads CASSFVLVWQPQHF. The CDR3 coding sequence is TGTGCCAGCAGTTTTGTCTTGGTGTGGCAGCCCCAGCATTTT. This chain joins TRBV28 and TRBJ1-5; D is uncertain. V was cut by 3 bases and J by 7 bases, with 13 bases left in between. Looked up from germline, CDR1 is MDHEN and CDR2 is SYDVKM. The CDR3 length is 14 residues.

At least ten counts were recorded for this clonotype. The chain combines TRBV18 with TRBJ1-1; 8 positions match TRBD1. The germline V gene encodes CDR1 KGHSH and CDR2 LQKENI. The CDR3 consists of 14 residues. V shed 5 bases, J shed 6 bases, and the junction held 8 bases outside the gene matches. The CDR3 sequence: CASSTNKGQAEAFF. CDR3 nucleotides: TGTGCCAGCTCAACTAATAAGGGACAGGCTGAAGCTTTCTTT.

Many counts were recorded for this clonotype. The chain uses TRBV18 and TRBJ1-1, with D hard to call. V dropped 6 bases and J dropped 0 bases, with 11 bases sitting between them. The CDR3 covers 14 residues. Germline V gene data show CDR1 as KGHSH and CDR2 as LQKENI. The CDR3 region is CASSKTGMNTEAFF. CDR3 sequence (DNA): TGTGCCAGCTCCAAAACGGGGATGAACACTGAAGCTTTCTTT.

This clonotype was seen many times. The CDR3 loop is CASSVELAGGSYNEQFF. CDR3 bases: TGCGCCAGCAGCGTCGAACTAGCGGGAGGGTCCTACAATGAGCAGTTCTTC. V gene TRBV5-1 combines with J gene TRBJ2-1; 13 positions agree with TRBD2. The CDR3 covers 17 residues. CDR1 and CDR2 (germline): SGHRS, YFSETQ. V lost 4 bases and J lost 1; bases outside the gene matches: 5.

This clonotype showed up many times. The rearrangement uses TRBV27 and TRBJ2-5; 7 nucleotides line up with TRBD1. The CDR3 length is 15 residues. Germline V lookup: CDR1 MNHEY, CDR2 SMNVEV (reference sequence). V lost 1 base, J lost 2 bases, and 4 bases stayed unmatched. In DNA form, the CDR3 reads TGTGCCAGCAGTTTATGGACAGGCCGACAAGAGACCCAGTACTTC. Translating gives CASSLWTGRQETQYF.